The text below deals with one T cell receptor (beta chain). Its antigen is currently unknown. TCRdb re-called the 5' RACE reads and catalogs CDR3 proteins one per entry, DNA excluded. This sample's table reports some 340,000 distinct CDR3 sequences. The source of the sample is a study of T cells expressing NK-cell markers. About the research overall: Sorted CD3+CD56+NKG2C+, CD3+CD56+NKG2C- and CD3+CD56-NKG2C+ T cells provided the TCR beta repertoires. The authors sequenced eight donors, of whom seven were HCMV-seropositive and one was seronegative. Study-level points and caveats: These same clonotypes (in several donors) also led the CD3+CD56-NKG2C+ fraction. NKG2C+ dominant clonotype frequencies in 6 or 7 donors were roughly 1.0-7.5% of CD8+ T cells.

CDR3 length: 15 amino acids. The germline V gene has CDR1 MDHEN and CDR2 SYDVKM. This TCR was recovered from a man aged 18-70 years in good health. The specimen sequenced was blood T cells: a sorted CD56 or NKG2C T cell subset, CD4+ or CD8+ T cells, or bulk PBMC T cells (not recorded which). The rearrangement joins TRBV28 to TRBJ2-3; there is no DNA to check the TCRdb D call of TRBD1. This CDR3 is CASSPGGGPADTQYF.